This note documents a single TCR beta chain sequence. Its antigen is undetermined. Unmatched junction bases numbered 15, after V lost 2 bases and J lost 3 bases. Germline CDR1 is LGHDT and CDR2 is YNNKEL (reference sequence). The CDR3 is 18 residues long. This sample is drawn from a study of blood T cells in healthy people across ages. Study details: About one barcoded beta molecule per two T cells was the capture yield of template switching.

General study points: TCR beta diversity correlated strongly with naive T cell percentage. The unsorted PBMCs prevented any conclusive comparison of naive versus antigen-experienced cells.

Next came a second PCR, run for about 7 to 12 cycles, which used a sample-barcoded 5' primer along with a J-beta primer mix. Every sample gave at least 2.5 million paired-end reads containing CDR3. TCRdb fed the 5' RACE reads into MiXCR, producing one record per CDR3 protein. Altogether approximately 1.5 million distinct CDR3 sequences are present, roughly a third being singletons, with the ten largest covering around 11%. The TCR sequence derives from a woman aged 25 to 39 in good health. The sequencing input was blood. This chain uses TRBV3-1 with TRBJ2-7; 8 positions agree with TRBD2. CDR3 bases: TGTGCCAGCAGCCAATGGCCGATTGGGGCTAGCGGGCTCTACGAGCAGTACTTC. Translation gives CASSQWPIGASGLYEQYF.